This entry concerns a single T cell receptor (beta chain). Germline and junction disagree at one end, which may indicate a read error. This sample is part of a study of control samples from healthy donors and cancer patients. The CDR3 contains 16 residues. From germline, CDR1 is SSHAT and CDR2 FNYEAQ (reference sequence). Generated by immunoSEQ multiplex PCR, the TCRdb table keeps only in-frame clones and is missing some. The sample holds about 60,000 clones, roughly 86% seen once. Sequenced: blood. The chain carries TRBV7-7 and TRBJ2-1; TRBD2 matches 9 bases. This TCR was sampled from a man aged 50-60 years in good health. The CDR3 region is CASSLAGVAGHNEQFF. The CDR3 DNA follows: TGTGCTAGCAGCTTAGCGGGGGTAGCGGGGCACAATGAGCAGTTCTTC.